Included here is one T cell receptor beta chain sequence, with context. Its antigen is not known. CDR1 and CDR2 from the germline V gene are SGHTA and FQGNSA. The CDR3 is made up of 16 amino acids. V shed 4 bases and J 1 base; nucleotides not matched to a gene: 6. These data come from a study of OX40 agonist ivuxolimab in advanced cancers. Study summary: Ivuxolimab, an agonist antibody against OX40 (CD134), was given to patients. Hepatocellular carcinoma, melanoma, renal cell or head and neck cancer affected the dose-escalation patients.

The study, taken as a whole, reports: At 0.1 to 3.0 mg/kg and by week 6, clonal expansion occurred in CD4+ and CD8+ blood T cells. A proportion of nonresponders additionally exhibited low normalized T-cell clonal expansion.

Sequenced by immunoSEQ multiplex PCR; TCRdb stores in-frame clones only, minus some. The data hold around 65,000 clones, with 70% to 90% observed a single time. The source of this sequence is an adult with an advanced solid tumor such as melanoma, head and neck, liver or kidney cancer. Sequencing was performed on CD4+ or CD8+ T cells sorted from blood, taken in a trial of the OX40 agonist ivuxolimab. The chain uses TRBV7-2 and TRBJ2-3, with 9 bases lining up with TRBD2. This chain's CDR3 is CASSYRLAVGTDTQYF. CDR3 bases: TGTGCCAGCAGCTATAGACTAGCGGTGGGCACAGATACGCAGTATTTT.